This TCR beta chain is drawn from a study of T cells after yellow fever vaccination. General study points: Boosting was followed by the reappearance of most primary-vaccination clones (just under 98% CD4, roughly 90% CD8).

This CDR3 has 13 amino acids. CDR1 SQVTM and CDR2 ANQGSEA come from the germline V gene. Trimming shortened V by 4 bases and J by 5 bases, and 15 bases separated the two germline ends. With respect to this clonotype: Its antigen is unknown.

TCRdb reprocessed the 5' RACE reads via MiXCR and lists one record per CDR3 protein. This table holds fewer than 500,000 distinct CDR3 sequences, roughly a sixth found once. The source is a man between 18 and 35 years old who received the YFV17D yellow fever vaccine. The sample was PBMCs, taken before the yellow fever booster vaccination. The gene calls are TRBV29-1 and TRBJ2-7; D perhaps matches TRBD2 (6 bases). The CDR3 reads CSVGTLGEDEQYF. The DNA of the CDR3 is TGCAGCGTTGGGACCCTTGGGGAGGACGAGCAGTACTTC.